This is a list of T cell receptor beta chains from one sample in a study of blood T cell repertoires in COVID-19. Method: immunoSEQ multiplex PCR; TCRdb's copy keeps in-frame clones and lacks some. The sample includes about 88,000 clones, 90% of them seen just once. The sample consisted of peripheral blood. The receptors here all came from a man between 18 and 35 years old with COVID-19, enrolled during active disease. Each CDR3 is given with its conserved first and last residue. The order of the fields is CDR3 DNA, CDR3 protein, J gene, D gene, clone size, V gene. The D gene is left open where the match is weak. Not all rows give a size; the values are once, few, many and, for expanded clones, a class.

TGTGCCAGCAGTTTCGGGAGGACAGCGTACGAGCAGTACTTC CASSFGRTAYEQYF TRBJ2-7 NA NA TRBV27
TGTGCCAGTAGTATAGTATACAGGAGTAACACTGAAGCTTTCTTT CASSIVYRSNTEAFF TRBJ1-1 NA NA TRBV19
TGTGCCAGCTCTCGGGACAGGAATTCACCCCTCCACTTT CASSRDRNSPLHF TRBJ1-6 TRBD1 NA TRBV25-1
TGCGCCAGCAGCACAGGAATACTAGCGCGGGTGAACACCGGGGAGCTGTTTTTT CASSTGILARVNTGELFF TRBJ2-2 TRBD2 once TRBV5-1
TGCGCCAGCAGCTTGGCTACAGGCTCTGGAAACACCATATATTTT CASSLATGSGNTIYF TRBJ1-3 NA NA TRBV5-1
TGTGCCAGCAGTCCGGGACTAGCGGGAGGGGCAAGTGAGCAGTTCTTC CASSPGLAGGASEQFF TRBJ2-1 TRBD2 NA TRBV27
TGTGCCAGCCGGGAGCATAACTCTGGGGCCAACGTCCTGACTTTC CASREHNSGANVLTF TRBJ2-6 NA NA TRBV6-5
TGTGCCAGTAGTATAGATCCTGCTCAGGGGAGAAGCTACGAGCAGTACTTC CASSIDPAQGRSYEQYF TRBJ2-7 NA NA TRBV19
TGTGCCAGCAGCCAAGTCGGGGAGGGAGGAGGCTACACCTTC CASSQVGEGGGYTF TRBJ1-2 NA NA TRBV4-2
TGTGCCAGCAGCCCAACCCCGGGACTAGCGAGATACGAGCAGTACTTC CASSPTPGLARYEQYF TRBJ2-7 TRBD2 NA TRBV6-2/TRBV6-3
TGTGCCATCAGCCTTAGAACAGGGGGACCCTACGAGCAGTACTTC CAISLRTGGPYEQYF TRBJ2-7 TRBD1 NA TRBV10-3
TGTGCCTGGAGTGTACTGACAGGCCCTGGAAACACCATATATTTT CAWSVLTGPGNTIYF TRBJ1-3 NA NA TRBV30
TGTGCCAGCACCCACTACGGGAGTTGGAGCAATCAGCCCCAGCATTTT CASTHYGSWSNQPQHF TRBJ1-5 NA NA TRBV28
TGTGCCAGCAGCCAGACAGTTCAGAGCAATCAGCCCCAGCATTTT CASSQTVQSNQPQHF TRBJ1-5 NA once TRBV27
TGCGCCAGCAGCCAAGATCGTTCCCTAGCGGAGTACAATGAGCAGTTCTTC CASSQDRSLAEYNEQFF TRBJ2-1 TRBD2 NA TRBV4-3
TGTGCCAGCAACCCACTAGCGGGGACCTCCTACAATGAGCAGTTCTTC CASNPLAGTSYNEQFF TRBJ2-1 TRBD2 NA TRBV7-6
TGTGCCAGCAGCCACCGTTATAGAGAACTCCACTTT CASSHRYRELHF TRBJ1-6 NA NA TRBV14
TGTGCCAGCAGCCCGGACAGCCCTTACGAGCAGTACTTC CASSPDSPYEQYF TRBJ2-7 NA NA TRBV7-6
TGTGCCAGCAGCACCCTTCAGGGTCGAGTCGACATTCAGTACTTC CASSTLQGRVDIQYF TRBJ2-4 NA once TRBV28
TGTGCCAGCAGCTCCACAGGGTTTCGTGGCTACACCTTC CASSSTGFRGYTF TRBJ1-2 NA once TRBV28
TGTGCCAGCAGCCCAGCGGGAACAAGCTCCTACAATGAGCAGTTCTTC CASSPAGTSSYNEQFF TRBJ2-1 TRBD2 few TRBV9
TGTGCCAGCAGCTTGGGACTAGCGGAGACGGATACGCAGTATTTT CASSLGLAETDTQYF TRBJ2-3 TRBD2 NA TRBV5-6
NA CASSTSDRRWPGYTF TRBJ1-2 NA NA TRBV28
TGTGCCAGCAGTTCTCCCGGGACAGGGGAAGAGACCCAGTACTTC CASSSPGTGEETQYF TRBJ2-5 TRBD1 NA TRBV27
TGTGCCAGCAGTTACCTCATGCTAGATAGCAATCAGCCCCAGCATTTT CASSYLMLDSNQPQHF TRBJ1-5 NA NA TRBV6-2/TRBV6-3
TGTGCCAGCAGTAAAAGGGGCGAGACTGAAGCTTTCTTT CASSKRGETEAFF TRBJ1-1 NA NA TRBV27
TGTGCCAGCAGTTGGGGGCCGGGCACCGGGGAGCTGTTTTTT CASSWGPGTGELFF TRBJ2-2 NA NA TRBV6-5
TGCAGCGTTGGGAGGGAGGGTATGGAACGTCAGTTCTTC CSVGREGMERQFF TRBJ2-1 TRBD2 NA TRBV29-1
TGTGCCAGCTCACCGTTTACGAACAGGGGGCATGCTGGAAACACCATATATTTT CASSPFTNRGHAGNTIYF TRBJ1-3 TRBD1 NA TRBV18
TGTGCCAGCCGGTTTGCAACTAATGAAAAACTGCTTTTT CASRFATNEKLLF TRBJ1-4 NA NA TRBV5-6
TGTGCCAGCAGTTACTTTGCGGGATGGGGCTACGAGCAGTACTTC CASSYFAGWGYEQYF TRBJ2-7 NA NA TRBV6-5
TGTGCCAGCAGCCCTACTAGCGGGCAAGAGACCCAGTACTTC CASSPTSGQETQYF TRBJ2-5 TRBD2 NA TRBV3-1/TRBV3-2
TGTGCCAGCTACAGGGGTGGCATCACTGAAGCTTTCTTT CASYRGGITEAFF TRBJ1-1 TRBD1 NA TRBV7-2
TGTGCCAGCAGCCTTCCTAGCGGACCGTACGAGCAGTACTTC CASSLPSGPYEQYF TRBJ2-7 TRBD2 NA TRBV7-2
TGTGCAAGTCGCTTAGTAAGATCTGGCGGGAGGGCCGAAAAGAACTCCAGTCCCGGGGAGCTGTTTTTT CASRLVRSGGRAEKNSSPGELFF TRBJ2-2 NA NA TRBV12-2
TGCAGCGTTCAAGGGACAGGGGCCCACGAGCAGTACTTC CSVQGTGAHEQYF TRBJ2-7 TRBD1 NA TRBV29-1
TGTGCCAGCAGTTTGGGGGGGTCCGGGGCCAACGTCCTGACTTTC CASSLGGSGANVLTF TRBJ2-6 TRBD2 NA TRBV27
TGTGCCAGCAGCCCCCCGAGCGATGGACTAGCGGCCTACGAGCAGTACTTC CASSPPSDGLAAYEQYF TRBJ2-7 TRBD2 NA TRBV5-5
TGTGCCAGCAGCCAAGAGGTCCTAGCGGGGGGAGGTCCAGATACGCAGTATTTT CASSQEVLAGGGPDTQYF TRBJ2-3 TRBD2 NA TRBV4-2
TGCGCCAGCAGCCAAGACGACAGGGGTTACGAGCAGTACTTC CASSQDDRGYEQYF TRBJ2-7 TRBD1 once TRBV4-1
TGTGCCAGCAGCATTACCGGAGTTCCCTACGAGCAGTACTTC CASSITGVPYEQYF TRBJ2-7 NA NA TRBV9
TGTGCCAGCTCACCACCGTGGCAGGCCAACTACGAGCAGTACTTC CASSPPWQANYEQYF TRBJ2-7 NA once TRBV18
TGCGCCAGCAGCCAAGGCCCAACAGGGGGATCTGGAAACACCATATATTTT CASSQGPTGGSGNTIYF TRBJ1-3 TRBD1 many TRBV4-1
TGTGCCAGCAGCCTAGCGGTAAACGAGCAGTTCTTC CASSLAVNEQFF TRBJ2-1 TRBD2 NA TRBV9
TGTGCCAGCTCACAACTGGACAGGGGGCGCGAGCAGTACTTC CASSQLDRGREQYF TRBJ2-7 TRBD1 NA TRBV18
TGTGCCACCAGTGAGTTGACAGGGCCGGACACCGGGGAGCTGTTTTTT CATSELTGPDTGELFF TRBJ2-2 TRBD1 NA TRBV24-1
TGTGCCATCAGAATCGGACAGGGAGATAATTCCGGGGAGCTGTTTTTT CAIRIGQGDNSGELFF TRBJ2-2 TRBD1 NA TRBV10-3
TGTGCCAGCAGCAAAGATCCAGGGCCGATACAGCCCCAGCATTTT CASSKDPGPIQPQHF TRBJ1-5 NA NA TRBV21-1
TGTGCCAGCAGCCCCGCAGGGACTAGCGCCCACGAGCAGTACTTC CASSPAGTSAHEQYF TRBJ2-7 TRBD2 NA TRBV7-3
TGCAGCGTTGATCTCCCCCTGTCCGCGAAGCAGTTCTTC CSVDLPLSAKQFF TRBJ2-1 NA NA TRBV29-1
TGTGCCAGCAGCTGGTCTAGCGTAATAGATACGCAGTATTTT CASSWSSVIDTQYF TRBJ2-3 NA NA TRBV11-2
TGTGCCAGCAGCCCGACAGGGTATGGCTACACCTTC CASSPTGYGYTF TRBJ1-2 TRBD1 NA TRBV3-1/TRBV3-2
TGTGCCAGTTCGGGGATAGGGGGCTACACCTTC CASSGIGGYTF TRBJ1-2 NA NA TRBV27
TGTGCCAGCAGCCAGGCTGGCCGGGGGAATTCACCCCTCCACTTT CASSQAGRGNSPLHF TRBJ1-6 NA once TRBV7-6
TGTGCCAGCTCACCCCGGTCCGGGACAGGGGCCCCGGCCCAGCATTTT CASSPRSGTGAPAQHF TRBJ1-5 TRBD1 NA TRBV18